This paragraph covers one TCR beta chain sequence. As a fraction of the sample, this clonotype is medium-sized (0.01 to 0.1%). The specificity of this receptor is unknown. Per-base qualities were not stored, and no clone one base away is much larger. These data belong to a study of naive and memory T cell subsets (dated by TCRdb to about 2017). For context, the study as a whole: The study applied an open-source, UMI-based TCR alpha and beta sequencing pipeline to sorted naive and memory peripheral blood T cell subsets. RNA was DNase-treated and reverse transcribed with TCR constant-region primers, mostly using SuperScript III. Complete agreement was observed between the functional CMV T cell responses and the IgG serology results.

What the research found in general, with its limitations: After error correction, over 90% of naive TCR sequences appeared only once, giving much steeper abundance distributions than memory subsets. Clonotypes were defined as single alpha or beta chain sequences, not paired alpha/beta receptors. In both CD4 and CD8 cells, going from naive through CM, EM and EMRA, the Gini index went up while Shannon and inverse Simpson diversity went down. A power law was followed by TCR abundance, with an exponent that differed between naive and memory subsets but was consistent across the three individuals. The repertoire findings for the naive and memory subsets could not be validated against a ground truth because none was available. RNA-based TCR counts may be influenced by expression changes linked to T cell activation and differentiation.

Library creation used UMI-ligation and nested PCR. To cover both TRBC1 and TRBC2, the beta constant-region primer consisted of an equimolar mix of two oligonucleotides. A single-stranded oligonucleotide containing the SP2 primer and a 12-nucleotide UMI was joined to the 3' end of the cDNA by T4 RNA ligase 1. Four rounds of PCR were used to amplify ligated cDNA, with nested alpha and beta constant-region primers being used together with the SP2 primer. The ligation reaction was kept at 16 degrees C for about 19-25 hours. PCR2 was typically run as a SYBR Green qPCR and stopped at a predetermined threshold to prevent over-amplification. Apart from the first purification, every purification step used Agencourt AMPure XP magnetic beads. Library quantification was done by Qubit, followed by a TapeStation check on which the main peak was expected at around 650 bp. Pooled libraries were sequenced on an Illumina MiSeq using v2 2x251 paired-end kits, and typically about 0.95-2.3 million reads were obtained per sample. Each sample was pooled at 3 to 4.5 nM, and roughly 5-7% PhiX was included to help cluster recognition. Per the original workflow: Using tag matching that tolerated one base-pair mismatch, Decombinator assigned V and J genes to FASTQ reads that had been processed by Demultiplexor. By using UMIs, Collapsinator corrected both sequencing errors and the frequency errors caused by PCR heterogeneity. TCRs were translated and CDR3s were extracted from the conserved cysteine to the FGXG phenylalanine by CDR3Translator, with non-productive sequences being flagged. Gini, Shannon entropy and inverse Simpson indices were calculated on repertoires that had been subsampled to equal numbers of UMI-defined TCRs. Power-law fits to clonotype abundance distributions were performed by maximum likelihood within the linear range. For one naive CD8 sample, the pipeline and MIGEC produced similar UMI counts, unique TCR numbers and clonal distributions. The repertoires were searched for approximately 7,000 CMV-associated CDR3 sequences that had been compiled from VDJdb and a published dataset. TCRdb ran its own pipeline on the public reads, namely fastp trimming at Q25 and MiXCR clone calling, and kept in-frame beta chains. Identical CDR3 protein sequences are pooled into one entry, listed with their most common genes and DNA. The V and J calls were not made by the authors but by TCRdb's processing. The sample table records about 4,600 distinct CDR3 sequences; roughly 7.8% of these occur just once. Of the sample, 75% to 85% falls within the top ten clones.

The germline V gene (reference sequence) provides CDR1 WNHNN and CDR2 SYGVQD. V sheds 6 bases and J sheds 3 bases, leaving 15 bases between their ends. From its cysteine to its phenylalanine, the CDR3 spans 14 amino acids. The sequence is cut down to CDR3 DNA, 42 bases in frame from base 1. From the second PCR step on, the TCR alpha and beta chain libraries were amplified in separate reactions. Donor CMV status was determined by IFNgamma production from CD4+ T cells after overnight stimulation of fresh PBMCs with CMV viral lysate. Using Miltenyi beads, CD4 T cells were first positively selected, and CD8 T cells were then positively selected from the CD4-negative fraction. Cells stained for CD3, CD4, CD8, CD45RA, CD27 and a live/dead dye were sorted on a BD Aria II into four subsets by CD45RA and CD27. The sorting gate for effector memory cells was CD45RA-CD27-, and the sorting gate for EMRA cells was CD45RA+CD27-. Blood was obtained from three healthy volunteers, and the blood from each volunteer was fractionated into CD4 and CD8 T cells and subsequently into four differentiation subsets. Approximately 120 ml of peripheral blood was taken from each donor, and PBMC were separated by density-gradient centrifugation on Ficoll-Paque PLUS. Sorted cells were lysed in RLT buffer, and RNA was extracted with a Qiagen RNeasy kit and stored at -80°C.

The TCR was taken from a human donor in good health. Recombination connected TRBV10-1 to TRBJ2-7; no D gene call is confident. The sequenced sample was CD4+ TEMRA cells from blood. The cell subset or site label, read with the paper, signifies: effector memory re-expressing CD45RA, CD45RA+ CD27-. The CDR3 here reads CASSDGFAVYEQYF. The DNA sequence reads TGCGCCAGCAGCGACGGCTTCGCGGTCTACGAGCAGTACTTC.